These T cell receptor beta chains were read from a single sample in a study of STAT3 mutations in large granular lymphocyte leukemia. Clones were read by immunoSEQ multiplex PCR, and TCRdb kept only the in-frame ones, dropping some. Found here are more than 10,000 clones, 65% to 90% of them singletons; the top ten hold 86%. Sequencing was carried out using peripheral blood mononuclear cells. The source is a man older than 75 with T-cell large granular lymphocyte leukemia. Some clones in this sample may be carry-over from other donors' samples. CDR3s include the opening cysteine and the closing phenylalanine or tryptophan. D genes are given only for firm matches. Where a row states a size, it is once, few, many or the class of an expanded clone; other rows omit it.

TGCGCCAGCAGCCGAGAGGGGTCGAACACTGAAGCTTTCTTT,CASSREGSNTEAFF,TRBJ1-1,TRBV5-1,.,.
TGTGCCAGCAGCCCAGAGGTCGGACAGGGCCTTTATGGCTACACCTTC,CASSPEVGQGLYGYTF,TRBJ1-2,TRBV7-2,TRBD1,.
TGTGCCACCAGCAGCAGAACAGGGTTACGCGAGACCCAGTACTTC,CATSSRTGLRETQYF,TRBJ2-5,TRBV15,.,once
TGTGCCAGCAGCGGGGCGGGAGGCCTTGACGAGCAGTACTTC,CASSGAGGLDEQYF,TRBJ2-7,TRBV7-9,TRBD2,.
TGTGCCATCAGTGACCCGAGAGGGGCAGGGGATGGCTACACCTTC,CAISDPRGAGDGYTF,TRBJ1-2,TRBV10-3,.,.
TGTGCCAGCAGCTTAGTGGCGGAGAGCACAGATACGCAGTATTTT,CASSLVAESTDTQYF,TRBJ2-3,TRBV7-2,.,.
TGTGCCAGCAGTTCTCCCGCAGGGACAGGGATAAGTAGAAACACCATATATTTT,CASSSPAGTGISRNTIYF,TRBJ1-3,TRBV28,TRBD1,.
TGCGCCAGCAAGGAGGGGGCGGTAAATTCACCCCTCCACTTT,CASKEGAVNSPLHF,TRBJ1-6,TRBV5-1,TRBD1,.
TGCGCCAGCAGCTTAGGCCTACCGGAGACCCAGTACTTC,CASSLGLPETQYF,TRBJ2-5,TRBV5-1,.,few
TGTGCCAGCAGCTGGGCAGGGGGCCCCTACGAGCAGTACTTC,CASSWAGGPYEQYF,TRBJ2-7,TRBV7-9,TRBD1,.